One and the same sample provided the 8 T cell receptor beta chains below, sequenced in a study of shared clonotypes between healthy human individuals. Clones were sequenced by immunoSEQ multiplex PCR, and TCRdb holds only the in-frame ones, with some missing. The sample contains approximately 1.4 million clones, 95% to 99% of which appear only once. Sequencing was carried out using naive CD4+ T cells sorted from blood. Noted subset: CD45RA+ positively selected. The receptors come from a young man in good health.

The J gene is TRBJ2-7, the V gene TRBV28, with D perhaps matching TRBD1 (6 bases). Deletions cut 6 bases from V and 6 bases from J, with 21 bases between. The germline gives CDR1 MDHEN, CDR2 SYDVKM. The CDR3 length is 15 residues. This CDR3 reads CASRFSGGKSGEQYF. The CDR3 DNA reads TGTGCCAGCAGGTTTTCTGGGGGCAAGTCGGGCGAGCAGTACTTC.

This clone was observed a single time. Other DNA sequences in this specimen translate into the identical CDR3. The CDR3 DNA reads as TGTGCCAGCACCCCAGGGAGGAACACCGGGGAGCTGTTTTTT. As protein: CASTPGRNTGELFF. This rearrangement joins TRBV2 to TRBJ2-2; D is tentatively TRBD1 or TRBD2 (5 bases each). Trimming pared 7 bases from V and 1 base from J, leaving 10 bases between. Germline CDR1 reads SNHLY; CDR2 reads FYNNEI. This CDR3 has 14 amino acids.

As regards this clone: Different DNA sequences within this sample yield the same CDR3. The chain couples TRBV18 to TRBJ2-3; D uncertain. Looked up from germline, CDR1 is KGHSH and CDR2 is LQKENI. The CDR3 loop spans 13 amino acids. V dropped 0 bases and J dropped 4 bases, with 5 bases sitting between them. CDR3 nucleotides: TGTGCCAGCTCACCACCGTCCTCAGATACGCAGTATTTT. Translation: CASSPPSSDTQYF.

With regard to this clone: Distinct nucleotide sequences in the sample also encode this CDR3. The chain joins TRBV5-1 to TRBJ2-3; TRBD1 might be the D (5 bases). Trimming removed 1 base at V and 3 bases at J, with 6 bases between. The CDR3 sequence is 13 residues long. Germline loops: CDR1 SGHRS, CDR2 YFSETQ. The CDR3 nucleotides read TGCGCCAGCAGCTTGACAGGTACAGATACGCAGTATTTT. Encoded protein: CASSLTGTDTQYF. Using reference TRBV5-1 and TRBJ2-3 for the parts outside the CDR3, the full variable domain is KAGVTQTPRYLIKTRGQQVTLSCSPISGHRSVSWYQQTPGQGLQFLFEYFSETQRNKGNFPGRFSGRQFSNSRSEMNVSTLELGDSALYLCASSLTGTDTQYFGPGTRLTVL.

The chain is built from TRBV5-1 and TRBJ1-2; no firm D call. The CDR3 sequence is 16 residues long. Trimming removed 4 bases at V and 0 bases at J, with 16 bases between. Germline loops: CDR1 SGHRS, CDR2 YFSETQ. The CDR3 bases are TGCGCCAGCAGCAACACGGATCTCCCATCTAACTATGGCTACACCTTC. Translation gives CASSNTDLPSNYGYTF.

This clone has just one count. This sample includes further DNA sequences coding for the same CDR3. The chain carries TRBV18 and TRBJ2-7; the D is unclear. This CDR3 region has 14 residues. The germline V gene has CDR1 KGHSH and CDR2 LQKENI. V lost 2 bases and J 3 bases, leaving 11 bases between the germline ends. Written as DNA, the CDR3 is TGTGCCAGCTCACCAATCGCAGGAGACTACGAGCAGTACTTC. Its protein product is CASSPIAGDYEQYF.

The chain uses TRBV18 and TRBJ2-6, with D unresolved. Trimming shortened V by 6 bases and J by 0 bases, and 18 bases separated the two germline ends. Germline V CDR1 and CDR2: KGHSH, LQKENI. The CDR3 length is 18 residues. For the CDR3, the DNA is TGTGCCAGCTCCGAGGCCCAGTTGATGTTCTCTGGGGCCAACGTCCTGACTTTC. Translating it yields CASSEAQLMFSGANVLTF.

The gene calls are TRBV7-8 and TRBJ2-7; D not resolved. The CDR3 contains 14 residues. Germline values: CDR1 SGHVS, CDR2 FQNEAQ. The V and J ends lost 5 bases and 2 bases respectively, with 13 bases between them. Here the CDR3 reads CASSTSDVTYEQYF. In DNA form, the CDR3 reads TGTGCCAGCAGCACCTCGGACGTCACCTACGAGCAGTACTTC. The full variable domain, its missing parts supplied by reference TRBV7-8 and TRBJ2-7, is GAGVSQSPRYKVAKRGQDVALRCDPISGHVSLFWYQQALGQGPEFLTYFQNEAQLDKSGLPSDRFFAERPEGSVSTLKIQRTQQEDSAVYLCASSTSDVTYEQYFGPGTRLTVT.